This T cell receptor beta chain was sequenced for a study of blood T cell repertoires in COVID-19. Study background: Spain, Italy and the United States supplied samples that represented acute and convalescent COVID-19. Nucleic acid was either cDNA or gDNA, and it came from T cells, B-cell-depleted T cells, or PBMCs.

Some clones are missing from TCRdb's copy, which holds only in-frame ones; the method was immunoSEQ multiplex PCR. The data contain under 300,000 clones, roughly 90% of them singletons. Seattle participants joined during active infection and were tracked over time. Per germline, CDR1 SGHDT and CDR2 YYEEEE. V lost 5 bases and J lost 1; bases outside the gene matches: 6. CDR3 length equals 15 residues. The chain combines TRBV5-6 with TRBJ2-1, with 7 bases lining up with TRBD1. Source material: peripheral blood. The TCR comes from a woman in her seventies with COVID-19, enrolled during active disease. CDR3 nucleotide sequence: TGTGCCAGCAGTTCAAGACAGGGTTCCTACAATGAGCAGTTCTTC. Translated: CASSSRQGSYNEQFF.